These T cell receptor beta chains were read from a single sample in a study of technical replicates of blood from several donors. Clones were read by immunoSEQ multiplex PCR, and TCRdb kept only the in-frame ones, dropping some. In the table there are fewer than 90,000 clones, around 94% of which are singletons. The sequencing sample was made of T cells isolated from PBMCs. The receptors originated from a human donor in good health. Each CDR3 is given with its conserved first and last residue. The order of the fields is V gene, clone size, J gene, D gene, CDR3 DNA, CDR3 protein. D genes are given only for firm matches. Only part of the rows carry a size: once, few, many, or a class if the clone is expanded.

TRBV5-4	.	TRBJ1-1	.	TGTGCCAGCAGCTTTCGGGAGGGCACTGAAGCTTTCTTT	CASSFREGTEAFF
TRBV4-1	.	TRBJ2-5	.	TGCGCCAGCAGCCAAGACGGCAGGGAAATACAAGAGACCCAGTACTTC	CASSQDGREIQETQYF
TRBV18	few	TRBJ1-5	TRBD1	TGTGCCAGCTCGACCGGGACAGGTAATCAGCCCCAGCATTTT	CASSTGTGNQPQHF
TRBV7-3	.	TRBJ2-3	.	TGTGCCAGCAGCTTTGGTGGGCGGGGCCAGGATACGCAGTATTTT	CASSFGGRGQDTQYF
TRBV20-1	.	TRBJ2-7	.	TGCAGTGCTAGGGGACTGTACGAGCAGTACTTC	CSARGLYEQYF
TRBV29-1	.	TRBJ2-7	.	TGCAGCGTTATTATCTACGAGCAGTACTTC	CSVIIYEQYF
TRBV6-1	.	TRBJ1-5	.	TGTGCCAGCAGCTCCGAACAGGGAGTTAATCAGCCCCAGCATTTT	CASSSEQGVNQPQHF
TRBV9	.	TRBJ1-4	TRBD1	TGTGCCAGCAGCCCGCACCTGGGACAGCTTAATGAAAAACTGTTTTTT	CASSPHLGQLNEKLFF
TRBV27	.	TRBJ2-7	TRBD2	TGTGCCAGCAGTTTTGGCGGGAGGGCCTACGAGCAGTACTTC	CASSFGGRAYEQYF
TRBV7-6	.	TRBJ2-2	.	TGTGCCAGCAGCCTTGGTACTGGCACCGGGGAGCTGTTTTTT	CASSLGTGTGELFF
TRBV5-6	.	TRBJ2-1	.	TGTGCCAGCAGCTTGTTTAGCGGCGGTATCAATGAGCAGTTCTTC	CASSLFSGGINEQFF
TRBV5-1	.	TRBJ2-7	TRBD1	TGCGCCAGCAGCTGGACAGGGTACGACGAGCAGTACTTC	CASSWTGYDEQYF
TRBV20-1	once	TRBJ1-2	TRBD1	TGCAGTGCTAGGGACAGGGAGGGCTACACCTTC	CSARDREGYTF
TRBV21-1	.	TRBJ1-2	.	TGTGTCAGCAGCAAAGAACCAGCGACCAGCTATAACTATGGCTACACCTTC	CVSSKEPATSYNYGYTF
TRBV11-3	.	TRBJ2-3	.	TGTGCCAGCAGCTTACCGGGGGAGACAGATACGCAGTATTTT	CASSLPGETDTQYF
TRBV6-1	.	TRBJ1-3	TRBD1	TGTGCCAGCAGGGGCGACAGGGAGTACGGAAACACCATATATTTT	CASRGDREYGNTIYF
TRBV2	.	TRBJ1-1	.	TGTGCCAGCAGTGAAGAGCACCGGTCCCCAGAAGCTTTCTTT	CASSEEHRSPEAFF
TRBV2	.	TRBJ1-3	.	TGTGCCAGCAGTGAGAAGTGGGGAGTGAAATATGGAAACACCATATATTTT	CASSEKWGVKYGNTIYF
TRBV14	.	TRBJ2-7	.	TGTGCCAGCAGCCAAGTTGGCGCGGGCGACGAGCAGTACTTC	CASSQVGAGDEQYF
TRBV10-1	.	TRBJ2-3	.	TGCGCCAGCTCAGGGAAGGGGCGCACAGATACGCAGTATTTT	CASSGKGRTDTQYF
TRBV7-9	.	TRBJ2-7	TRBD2	TGTGCCAGCAGCTTAAGCGGGGGGTCCTCCTACGAGCAGTACTTC	CASSLSGGSSYEQYF
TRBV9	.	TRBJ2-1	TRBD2	TGTGCCAGCAGCGTAGTCCTAGCGGGAGCCAACAATGAGCAGTTCTTC	CASSVVLAGANNEQFF
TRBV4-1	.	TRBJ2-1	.	TGCGCCAGCAGCCAAGTTGGAGGACAGAGGAACAATGAGCAGTTCTTC	CASSQVGGQRNNEQFF
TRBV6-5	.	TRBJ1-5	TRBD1	TGTGCCAGCAGTTACTCCTCAGGGGGAGGGCCCCAGCATTTT	CASSYSSGGGPQHF
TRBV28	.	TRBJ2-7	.	TGTGCCAGCAGTTCCCCTCTTTACAGGGAAGACTACGAGCAGTACTTC	CASSSPLYREDYEQYF
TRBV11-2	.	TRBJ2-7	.	TGTGCCAGCAGCTTAATTGAACCCACCCAACCGAGCTACGAGCAGTACTTC	CASSLIEPTQPSYEQYF
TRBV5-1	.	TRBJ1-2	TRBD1	TGCGCCAGCAGCTGCCTAGGAGCCGGGACAGTAGATTGCAATGGCTACACCTTC	CASSCLGAGTVDCNGYTF
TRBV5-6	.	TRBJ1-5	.	TGTGCCAGCAGCTTGCTCCATCAGCCCCAGCATTTT	CASSLLHQPQHF
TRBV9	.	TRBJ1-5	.	TGTGCCAGCAGCGCAGGGTTTAATCAGCCCCAGCATTTT	CASSAGFNQPQHF
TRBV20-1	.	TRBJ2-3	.	TGCAGTGCTAGCGGCACAGATACGCAGTATTTT	CSASGTDTQYF
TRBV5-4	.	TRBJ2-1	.	TGTGCCAGCAGCCAGGGGGGCCACTCCTACAATGAGCAGTTCTTC	CASSQGGHSYNEQFF
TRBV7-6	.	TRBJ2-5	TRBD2	TGTGCCAGCAGCGCGGGACTAGCGGGAGTTAATCAAGAGACCCAGTACTTC	CASSAGLAGVNQETQYF
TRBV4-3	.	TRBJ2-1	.	TGCGCCAGCAGCCAAATAGCTAGCCCTCGGCAGTTCTTC	CASSQIASPRQFF
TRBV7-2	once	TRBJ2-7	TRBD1	TGTGCCAGCAGCAAAGTGGGACAGCGTCTTCCCTACGAGCAGTACTTC	CASSKVGQRLPYEQYF
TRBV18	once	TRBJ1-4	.	TGTGCCAGCTCACTTGGCGTGGGGGCTGAAAAACTGTTTTTT	CASSLGVGAEKLFF
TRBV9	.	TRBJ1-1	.	TGTGCCAGCAGCGTAGATATGAGCACTGAAGCTTTCTTT	CASSVDMSTEAFF
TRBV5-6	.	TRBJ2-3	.	TGTGCCAGCAGCGGGAGTTCAGATACGCAGTATTTT	CASSGSSDTQYF
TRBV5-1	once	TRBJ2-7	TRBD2	TGCGCCAGCCGGCAGCAGACTAGCACCGACGAGCAGTACTTC	CASRQQTSTDEQYF
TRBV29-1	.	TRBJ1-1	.	TGCAGCGTTGTCTTCGCGGGGGGAAACACTGAAGCTTTCTTT	CSVVFAGGNTEAFF
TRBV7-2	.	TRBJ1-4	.	TGTGCCAGCAGCTTAGGAGGCAGGGGCTTTACTAATGAAAAACTGTTTTTT	CASSLGGRGFTNEKLFF
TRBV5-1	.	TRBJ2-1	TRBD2	TGCGCCAGCAGCCTGGATGGACTAGCGAGTAATGAGCAGTTCTTC	CASSLDGLASNEQFF
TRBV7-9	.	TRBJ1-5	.	TGTGCCAGCAGCTTAGACTTAGTTCAGCCCCAGCATTTT	CASSLDLVQPQHF
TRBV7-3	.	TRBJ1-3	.	TGTGCCAGCAGCTTCAATCCTGGAGGCACCATATATTTT	CASSFNPGGTIYF
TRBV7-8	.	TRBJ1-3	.	TGTGCCAGCAGCTTAGAAGTGAGCTACTCTGGAAACACCATATATTTT	CASSLEVSYSGNTIYF
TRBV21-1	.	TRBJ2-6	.	TGTGCCAGCAGCAAAACATCACAGGGAGACTCTGGGGCCAACGTCCTGACTTTC	CASSKTSQGDSGANVLTF
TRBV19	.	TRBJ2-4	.	TGTGCCAGTAGTATTTCGACGAGCGAGTTAGCCAAAAACATTCAGTACTTC	CASSISTSELAKNIQYF
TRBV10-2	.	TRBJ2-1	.	TGCGCCAGCAGGGGAGCGCCATACAATGAGCAGTTCTTC	CASRGAPYNEQFF
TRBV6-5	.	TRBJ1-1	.	TGTGCCAGCAGTGAAGCATCAGGGGCTTTCTTT	CASSEASGAFF
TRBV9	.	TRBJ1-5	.	TGTGCCAGCAGCGAAACAGGGTACCAGCCCCAGCATTTT	CASSETGYQPQHF
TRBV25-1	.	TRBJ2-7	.	TGTGCCAGCAGTGACGGGTCCGCCTACGAGCAGTACTTC	CASSDGSAYEQYF
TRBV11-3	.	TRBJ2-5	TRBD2	TGTGCCAGCAGCTTACCTATAGCGGGGGAGACCCAGTACTTC	CASSLPIAGETQYF
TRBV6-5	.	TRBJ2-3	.	TGTGCCAGCAGTCCCCTACTCTCTAGCACAGATACGCAGTATTTT	CASSPLLSSTDTQYF
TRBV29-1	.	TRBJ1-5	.	TGCAGCGCTTTAGATTGGCAGCCCCAGCATTTT	CSALDWQPQHF
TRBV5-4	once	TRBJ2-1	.	TGTGCCAGCAGCCACTCAAACTATGAGCAGTTCTTC	CASSHSNYEQFF
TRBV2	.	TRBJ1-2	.	TGTGCCAGCAGACCAGGGATAAAGAAGAATGGCTACACCTTC	CASRPGIKKNGYTF
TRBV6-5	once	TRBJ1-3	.	TGTGCCAGCAGCCCCGGACAGTCCCCTAGAGACACCATATATTTT	CASSPGQSPRDTIYF
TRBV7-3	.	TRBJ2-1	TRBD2	TGTGCCAGTGGACCGGGACTAGCGGGGTTCAATGAGCAGTTCTTC	CASGPGLAGFNEQFF
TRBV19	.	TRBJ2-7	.	TGTGCCAGTACTGGACGGGAGTCCTACGAGCAGTACTTC	CASTGRESYEQYF
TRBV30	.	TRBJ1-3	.	TGTGCCTGGAGTGTACGTTCGGGGTCAAACACCATATATTTT	CAWSVRSGSNTIYF